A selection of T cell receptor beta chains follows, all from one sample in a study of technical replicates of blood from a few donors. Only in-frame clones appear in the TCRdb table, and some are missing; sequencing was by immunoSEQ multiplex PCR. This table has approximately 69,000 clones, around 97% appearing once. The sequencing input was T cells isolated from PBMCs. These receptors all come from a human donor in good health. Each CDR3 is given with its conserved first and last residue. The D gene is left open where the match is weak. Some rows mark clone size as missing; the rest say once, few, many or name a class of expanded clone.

TGTGCCAGCACCCTGTCAGGTATTCGGTACTTC	CASTLSGIRYF	NA	11	TRBV11-2	TRBJ2-7	NA
TGTGCCAGCAGCACAGGGGGGGAGACCCAGTACTTC	CASSTGGETQYF	NA	12	TRBV6-6	TRBJ2-5	TRBD1
TGTGCCAGCAGCTTAGCCGGAGCGGGAAACACCATATATTTT	CASSLAGAGNTIYF	NA	14	TRBV11-1	TRBJ1-3	NA
TGCGCCAGCAGGGGAGAGGGGAGGACGAACACTGAAGCTTTCTTT	CASRGEGRTNTEAFF	NA	15	TRBV5-1	TRBJ1-1	NA
TGTGCCAGCAGTTCGGGACAGGGGACTGAAGCTTTCTTT	CASSSGQGTEAFF	NA	13	TRBV28	TRBJ1-1	TRBD1
TGTGCCAGCAGTTACTCCGACTCTGCACCCTACGAGCAGTACTTC	CASSYSDSAPYEQYF	NA	15	TRBV6-6	TRBJ2-7	NA
TGTGCCAGCAGTTTAGACCCGGGAGACGGCACAGATACGCAGTATTTT	CASSLDPGDGTDTQYF	NA	16	TRBV27	TRBJ2-3	NA
TGTGCCTGGAGTGTTCGGGGCTACGAGCAGTACTTC	CAWSVRGYEQYF	once	12	TRBV30	TRBJ2-7	NA
TGTGCCAGAAGCAACATCGATGGCTACAATGAGCAGTTCTTC	CARSNIDGYNEQFF	NA	14	TRBV5-8	TRBJ2-1	NA
TGTGCCAGCACCCCGGACAGGGAGCTTCATGGCTACACCTTC	CASTPDRELHGYTF	NA	14	TRBV7-9	TRBJ1-2	TRBD1
TGTGCCAGCAGTCCTGGGGGGCCCGGGACTAGCGGGACCGAGCAGTACTTC	CASSPGGPGTSGTEQYF	NA	17	TRBV28	TRBJ2-7	TRBD2
TGTGCCAGCAGTACCCAGGGGGCGCTCAACTCACCCCTCCACTTT	CASSTQGALNSPLHF	NA	15	TRBV6-1	TRBJ1-6	TRBD1
TGCGCCAGCAGTCTAAATTTAAGGGGAAACATTCAGTACTTC	CASSLNLRGNIQYF	NA	14	TRBV5-1	TRBJ2-4	NA
TGCGCCAGCAGCTGGGGGACAGGCAACCAAGAGACCCAGTACTTC	CASSWGTGNQETQYF	NA	15	TRBV5-1	TRBJ2-5	TRBD1
TGTGCCAGCAGCAAAGAGGCCCGCAGGGGGGTTTGTTTCTACGAGCAGTACTTC	CASSKEARRGVCFYEQYF	NA	18	TRBV21-1	TRBJ2-7	NA
TGTGCCAGCATCCCCAGGACAGGAACTAACTATGGCTACACCTTC	CASIPRTGTNYGYTF	NA	15	TRBV6-1	TRBJ1-2	TRBD1
TGTGCCAGCAGTCCCGGACAGAAACAAGAGACCCAGTACTTC	CASSPGQKQETQYF	NA	14	TRBV6-6	TRBJ2-5	NA
TGTGCCACCCACACAGGGGTCACGACTGAAGCTTTCTTT	CATHTGVTTEAFF	NA	13	TRBV6-1	TRBJ1-1	TRBD1
TGTGCCACAAACCCAACCCTGCTGGACAGGGTAGTAGGGCAGCCCCAGCATTTT	CATNPTLLDRVVGQPQHF	NA	18	TRBV19	TRBJ1-5	TRBD1
TGTGCCTGGAGCGTCAACACTGAAGCTTTCTTT	CAWSVNTEAFF	few	11	TRBV30	TRBJ1-1	NA
TGTGCCAGCAGCCGTCACAGGGAATCCGAAGCTTTCTTT	CASSRHRESEAFF	NA	13	TRBV7-2	TRBJ1-1	NA
TGCAGCGTTGAAGATAGCCGCGGGACCGAGCGGTACTTC	CSVEDSRGTERYF	NA	13	TRBV29-1	TRBJ2-7	NA
TGTGCCAGCATTAAAAGGGCGGGAGGGCACACTGAAGCTTTCTTT	CASIKRAGGHTEAFF	NA	15	TRBV6-1	TRBJ1-1	NA
TGTGCCAGCAGTGAAGCGCTTGGGGGCAAGCCCCAGCATTTT	CASSEALGGKPQHF	NA	14	TRBV2	TRBJ1-5	NA
TGCGCCAGCAGTCAAGGGGACAGGGGGAACGAGCAGTACTTC	CASSQGDRGNEQYF	NA	14	TRBV23-1	TRBJ2-7	TRBD1
TGCGCCAGCAGCTTGGGGCAGGGGAATGAGCAGTTCTTC	CASSLGQGNEQFF	NA	13	TRBV5-1	TRBJ2-1	NA
TGTGCCAGCTCACCAGTCGGTGTCGAGCAGTACTTC	CASSPVGVEQYF	NA	12	TRBV18	TRBJ2-7	NA
TGTGCCAGCAGTCGGACTAGCGGGGGGGCGGTTGTGTTCTTC	CASSRTSGGAVVFF	NA	14	TRBV7-8	TRBJ2-1	TRBD2
TGTGCCAGCAGCACCACTGGCGGGCCCCAAGAGACCCAGTACTTC	CASSTTGGPQETQYF	NA	15	TRBV7-2	TRBJ2-5	NA
TGCGCCAGCAGCTTGCCAATACAGGGATCCCTGGGCACTGAAGCTTTCTTT	CASSLPIQGSLGTEAFF	NA	17	TRBV5-1	TRBJ1-1	NA
TGCGCCAGCAGCTTAACGGGTCGCGAGCAGTACTTC	CASSLTGREQYF	NA	12	TRBV5-1	TRBJ2-7	NA
TGTGCCAGTAGTGGGGTAGCGGGGGTGGAGACCCAGTACTTC	CASSGVAGVETQYF	NA	14	TRBV19	TRBJ2-5	TRBD2
TGTGCCAGCAGTGACAGTTGGACAGGGTACACCGGGGAGCTGTTTTTT	CASSDSWTGYTGELFF	NA	16	TRBV6-4	TRBJ2-2	TRBD1
TGTGCCAGCAGTCCTGGACACGTCTCTGGAAACACCATATATTTT	CASSPGHVSGNTIYF	NA	15	TRBV28	TRBJ1-3	NA
TGTGCCAGCAGTTCAACAGGGGGGGGACATCAGCCCCAGCATTTT	CASSSTGGGHQPQHF	NA	15	TRBV27	TRBJ1-5	TRBD1
TGTGCCTGGAAAGACGGAGGGAGTGAAGCTTTCTTT	CAWKDGGSEAFF	NA	12	TRBV30	TRBJ1-1	NA
TGCGCCAGCAGCACGACCGGGACTAGCTCCTACGAGCAGTACTTC	CASSTTGTSSYEQYF	NA	15	TRBV5-1	TRBJ2-7	TRBD2
TGTGCCAGCAGCTTTAGCGGGGGGGCCAATGAGCAGTTCTTC	CASSFSGGANEQFF	NA	14	TRBV7-6	TRBJ2-1	TRBD2
TGTGCCAGTAGGCGCACTAGCGGAGACAACAATGAGCAGTTCTTC	CASRRTSGDNNEQFF	NA	15	TRBV19	TRBJ2-1	TRBD2
TGTGCCAGCAGCCCCCGGGGGGTCTACGAGCAGTACTTC	CASSPRGVYEQYF	NA	13	TRBV11-1	TRBJ2-7	TRBD2
TGTGCCAGTAGTATGGTCAGGGATTACAATCAGCCCCAGCATTTT	CASSMVRDYNQPQHF	NA	15	TRBV19	TRBJ1-5	NA
TGTGCCAGCACCTCCTTAGCGGCAATACATAGCAATCAGCCCCAGCATTTT	CASTSLAAIHSNQPQHF	once	17	TRBV27	TRBJ1-5	NA
TGTGCCAGCGCGGACAGTTATAGCAATCAGCCCCAGCATTTT	CASADSYSNQPQHF	NA	14	TRBV2	TRBJ1-5	NA
TGTGCCAGCAGCTTAGAACAGCACCAAGAGACCCAGTACTTC	CASSLEQHQETQYF	NA	14	TRBV11-2	TRBJ2-5	NA
TGTGCCAGCATACAGGGGGAGCGTCAGCCCCAGCATTTT	CASIQGERQPQHF	NA	13	TRBV2	TRBJ1-5	TRBD1
TGTGCCAGCAGCGATGCGAGCTCTGGAAACACCATATATTTT	CASSDASSGNTIYF	NA	14	TRBV9	TRBJ1-3	NA